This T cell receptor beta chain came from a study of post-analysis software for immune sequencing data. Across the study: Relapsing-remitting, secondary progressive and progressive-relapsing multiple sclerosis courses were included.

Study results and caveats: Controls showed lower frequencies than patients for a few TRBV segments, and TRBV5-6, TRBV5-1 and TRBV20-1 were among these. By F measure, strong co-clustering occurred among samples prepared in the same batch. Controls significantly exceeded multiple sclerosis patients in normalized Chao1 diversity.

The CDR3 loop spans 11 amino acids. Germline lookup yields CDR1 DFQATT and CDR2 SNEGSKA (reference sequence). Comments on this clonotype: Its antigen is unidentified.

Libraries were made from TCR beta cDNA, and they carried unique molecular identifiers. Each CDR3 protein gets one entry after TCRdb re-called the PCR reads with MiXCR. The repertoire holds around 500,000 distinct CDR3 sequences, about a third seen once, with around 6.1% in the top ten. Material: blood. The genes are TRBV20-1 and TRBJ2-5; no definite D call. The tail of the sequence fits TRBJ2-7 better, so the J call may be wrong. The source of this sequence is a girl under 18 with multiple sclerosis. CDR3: CSAARIYEQYF. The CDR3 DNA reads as TGCAGTGCTGCGCGTATCTACGAGCAGTACTTC.